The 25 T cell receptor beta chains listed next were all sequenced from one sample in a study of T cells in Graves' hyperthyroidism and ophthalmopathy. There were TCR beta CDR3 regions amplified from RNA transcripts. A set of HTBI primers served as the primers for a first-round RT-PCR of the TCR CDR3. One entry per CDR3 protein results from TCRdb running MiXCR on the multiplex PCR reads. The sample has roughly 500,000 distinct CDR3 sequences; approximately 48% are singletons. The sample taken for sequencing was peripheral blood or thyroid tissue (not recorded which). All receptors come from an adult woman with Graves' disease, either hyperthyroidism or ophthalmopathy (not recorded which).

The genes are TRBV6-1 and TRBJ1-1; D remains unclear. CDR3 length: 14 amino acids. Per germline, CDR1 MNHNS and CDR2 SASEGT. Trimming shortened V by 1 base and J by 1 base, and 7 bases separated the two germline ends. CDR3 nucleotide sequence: TGTGCCAGCAGTGAAGGATGGGAGAACACTGAAGCTTTCTTT. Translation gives CASSEGWENTEAFF.

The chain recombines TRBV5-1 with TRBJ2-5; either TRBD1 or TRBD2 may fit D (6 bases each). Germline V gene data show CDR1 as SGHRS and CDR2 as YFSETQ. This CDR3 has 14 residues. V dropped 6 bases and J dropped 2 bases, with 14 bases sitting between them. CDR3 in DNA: TGCGCCAGCAATGGGGGGACACAGCAAGAGACCCAGTACTTC. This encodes CASNGGTQQETQYF.

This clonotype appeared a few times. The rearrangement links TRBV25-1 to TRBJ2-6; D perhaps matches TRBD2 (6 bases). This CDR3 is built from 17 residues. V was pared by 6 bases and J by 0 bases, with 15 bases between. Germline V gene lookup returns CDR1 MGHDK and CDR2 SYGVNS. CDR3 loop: CASRGRTPVSGANVLTF. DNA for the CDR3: TGTGCCAGCAGAGGGAGGACACCGGTCTCTGGGGCCAACGTCCTGACTTTC.

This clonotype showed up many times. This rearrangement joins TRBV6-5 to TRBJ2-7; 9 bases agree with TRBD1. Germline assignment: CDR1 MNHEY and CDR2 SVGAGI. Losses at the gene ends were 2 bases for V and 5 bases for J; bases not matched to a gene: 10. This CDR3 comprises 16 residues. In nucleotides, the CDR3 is TGTGCCAGCAGTTACAGATCCGGGACAGGGATTGACGAGCAGTACTTC. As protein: CASSYRSGTGIDEQYF.

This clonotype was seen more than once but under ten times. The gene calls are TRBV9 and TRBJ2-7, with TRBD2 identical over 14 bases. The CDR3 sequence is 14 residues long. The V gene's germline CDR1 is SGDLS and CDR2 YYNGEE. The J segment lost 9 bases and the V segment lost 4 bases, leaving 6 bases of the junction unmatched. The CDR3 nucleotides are TGTGCCAGCAGCCGATTGACTAGCGGGGGGGGGCAGTACTTC. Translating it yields CASSRLTSGGGQYF.

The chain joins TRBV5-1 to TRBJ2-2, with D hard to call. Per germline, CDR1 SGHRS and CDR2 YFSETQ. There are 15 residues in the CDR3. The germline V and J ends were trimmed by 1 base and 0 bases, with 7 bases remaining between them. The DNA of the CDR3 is TGCGCCAGCAGCTTGTGGCAGCCGAACACCGGGGAGCTGTTTTTT. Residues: CASSLWQPNTGELFF.

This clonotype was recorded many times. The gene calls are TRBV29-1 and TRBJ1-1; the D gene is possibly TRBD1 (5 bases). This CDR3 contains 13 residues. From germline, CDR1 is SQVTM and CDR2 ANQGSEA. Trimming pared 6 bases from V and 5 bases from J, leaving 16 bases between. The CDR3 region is CSVGYGRGTEAFF. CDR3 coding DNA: TGCAGCGTCGGTTATGGACGGGGGACTGAAGCTTTCTTT.

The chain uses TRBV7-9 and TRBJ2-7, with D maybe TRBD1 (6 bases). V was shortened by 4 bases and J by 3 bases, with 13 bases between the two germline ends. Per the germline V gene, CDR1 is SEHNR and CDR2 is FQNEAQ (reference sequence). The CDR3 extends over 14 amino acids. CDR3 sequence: CASSWDTNNYEQYF. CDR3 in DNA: TGTGCCAGCAGCTGGGACACAAACAACTACGAGCAGTACTTC.

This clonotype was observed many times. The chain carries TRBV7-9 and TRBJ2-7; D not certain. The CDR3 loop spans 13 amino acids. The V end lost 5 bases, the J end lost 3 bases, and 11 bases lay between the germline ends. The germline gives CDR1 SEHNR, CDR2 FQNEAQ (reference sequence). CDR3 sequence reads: CASSRDGYYEQYF. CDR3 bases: TGTGCCAGCAGCCGTGACGGATACTACGAGCAGTACTTC. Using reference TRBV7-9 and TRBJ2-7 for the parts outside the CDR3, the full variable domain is DTGVSQNPRHKITKRGQNVTFRCDPISEHNRLYWYRQTLGQGPEFLTYFQNEAQLEKSRLLSDRFSAERPKGSFSTLEIQRTEQGDSAMYLCASSRDGYYEQYFGPGTRLTVT.

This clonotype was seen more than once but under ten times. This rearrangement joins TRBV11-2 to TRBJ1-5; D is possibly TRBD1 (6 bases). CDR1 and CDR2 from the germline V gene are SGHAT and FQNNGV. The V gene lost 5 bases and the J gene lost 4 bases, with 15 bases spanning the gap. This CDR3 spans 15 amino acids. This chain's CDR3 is CASSPGHQGNQPQHF. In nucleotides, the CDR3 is TGTGCCAGCAGCCCGGGACACCAAGGGAATCAGCCCCAGCATTTT.

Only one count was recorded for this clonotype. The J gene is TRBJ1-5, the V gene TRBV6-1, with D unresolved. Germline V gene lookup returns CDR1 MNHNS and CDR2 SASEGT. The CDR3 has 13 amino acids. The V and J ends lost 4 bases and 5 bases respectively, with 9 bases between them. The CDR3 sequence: CASSGQDYQPQHF. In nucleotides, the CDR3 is TGTGCCAGCAGTGGGCAGGATTATCAGCCCCAGCATTTT.

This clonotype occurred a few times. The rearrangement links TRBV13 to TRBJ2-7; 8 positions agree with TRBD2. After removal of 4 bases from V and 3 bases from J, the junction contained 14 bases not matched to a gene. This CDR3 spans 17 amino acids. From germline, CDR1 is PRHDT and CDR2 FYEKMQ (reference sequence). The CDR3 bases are TGTGCCAGCAGCTCCAGAGGGACCGGGACTAGGGTCTACGAGCAGTACTTC. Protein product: CASSSRGTGTRVYEQYF.

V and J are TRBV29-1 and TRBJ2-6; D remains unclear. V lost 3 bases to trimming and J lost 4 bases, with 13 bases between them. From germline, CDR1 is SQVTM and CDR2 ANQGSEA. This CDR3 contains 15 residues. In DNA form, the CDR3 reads TGCAGCGTTGAGTTTGGGGTCCGGGGGGCCAACGTCCTGACTTTC. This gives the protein CSVEFGVRGANVLTF.

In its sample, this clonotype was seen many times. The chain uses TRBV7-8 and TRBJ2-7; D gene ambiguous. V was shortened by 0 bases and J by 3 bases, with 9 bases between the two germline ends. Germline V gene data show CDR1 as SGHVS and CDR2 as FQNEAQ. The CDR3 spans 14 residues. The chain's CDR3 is CASSLAINSYEQYF. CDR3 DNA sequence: TGTGCCAGCAGCTTAGCTATAAACAGCTACGAGCAGTACTTC.

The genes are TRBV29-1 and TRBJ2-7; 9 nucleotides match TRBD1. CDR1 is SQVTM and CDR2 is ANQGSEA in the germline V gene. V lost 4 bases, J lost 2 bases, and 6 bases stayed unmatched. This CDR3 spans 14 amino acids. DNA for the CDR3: TGCAGCGTTGTCGGGACAGGGATAACCTACGAGCAGTACTTC. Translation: CSVVGTGITYEQYF.

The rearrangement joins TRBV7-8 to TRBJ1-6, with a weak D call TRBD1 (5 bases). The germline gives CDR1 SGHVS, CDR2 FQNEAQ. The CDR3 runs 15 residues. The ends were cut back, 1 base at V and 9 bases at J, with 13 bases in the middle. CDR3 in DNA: TGTGCCAGCAGCTTAGGCGGCAGGGCTATTTCACCCCTCCACTTT. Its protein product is CASSLGGRAISPLHF.

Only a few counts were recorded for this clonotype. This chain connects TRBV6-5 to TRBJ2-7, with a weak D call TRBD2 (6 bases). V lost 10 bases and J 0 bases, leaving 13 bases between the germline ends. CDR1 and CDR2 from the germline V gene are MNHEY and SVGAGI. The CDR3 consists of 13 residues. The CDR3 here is CAISGQSSYEQYF. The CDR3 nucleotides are TGTGCCATAAGCGGGCAAAGCTCCTACGAGCAGTACTTC.

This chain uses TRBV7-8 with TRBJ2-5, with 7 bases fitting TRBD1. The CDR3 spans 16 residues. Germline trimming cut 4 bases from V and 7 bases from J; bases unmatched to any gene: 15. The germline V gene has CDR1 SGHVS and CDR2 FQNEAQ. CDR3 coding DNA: TGTGCCAGCAGCTGGCACAAAGACAGGGCTCTTTGGACCCAGTACTTC. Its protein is CASSWHKDRALWTQYF.

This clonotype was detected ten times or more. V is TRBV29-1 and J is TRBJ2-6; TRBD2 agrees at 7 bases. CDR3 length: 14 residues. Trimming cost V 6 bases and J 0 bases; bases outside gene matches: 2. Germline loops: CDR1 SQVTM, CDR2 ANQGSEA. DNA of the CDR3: TGCAGCGTCGGGGGGAGCTCTGGGGCCAACGTCCTGACTTTC. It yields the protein CSVGGSSGANVLTF. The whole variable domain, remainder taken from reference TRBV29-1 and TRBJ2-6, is SAVISQKPSRDICQRGTSLTIQCQVDSQVTMMFWYRQQPGQSLTLIATANQGSEATYESGFVIDKFPISRPNLTFSTLTVSNMSPEDSSIYLCSVGGSSGANVLTFGAGSRLTVL.

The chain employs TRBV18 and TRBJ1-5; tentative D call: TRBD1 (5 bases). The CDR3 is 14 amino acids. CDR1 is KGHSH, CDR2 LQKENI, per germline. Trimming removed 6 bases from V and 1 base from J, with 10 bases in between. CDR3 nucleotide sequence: TGTGCCAGCTCGGAGGGGTTCAGCAATCAGCCCCAGCATTTT. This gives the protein CASSEGFSNQPQHF.

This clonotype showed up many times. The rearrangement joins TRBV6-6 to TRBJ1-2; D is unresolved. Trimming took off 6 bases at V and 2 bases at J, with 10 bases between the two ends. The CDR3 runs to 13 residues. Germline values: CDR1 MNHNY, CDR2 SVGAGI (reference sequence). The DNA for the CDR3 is TGTGCCAGCAGGACTGGCGTCAACTATGGCTACACCTTC. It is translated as CASRTGVNYGYTF.

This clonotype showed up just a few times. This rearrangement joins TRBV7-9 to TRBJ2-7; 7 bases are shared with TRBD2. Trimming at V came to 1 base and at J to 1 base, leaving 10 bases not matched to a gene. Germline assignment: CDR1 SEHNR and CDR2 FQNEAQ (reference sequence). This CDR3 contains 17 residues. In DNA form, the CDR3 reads TGTGCCAGCAGCTTAGTGGCGCGTCTAGCGGTGTCCTACGAGCAGTACTTC. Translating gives CASSLVARLAVSYEQYF.

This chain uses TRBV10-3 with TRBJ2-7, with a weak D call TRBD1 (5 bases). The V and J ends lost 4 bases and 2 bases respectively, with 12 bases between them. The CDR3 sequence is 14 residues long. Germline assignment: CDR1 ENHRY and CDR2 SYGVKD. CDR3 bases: TGTGCCATCAGTGCTAGAGGACAAACCTACGAGCAGTACTTC. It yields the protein CAISARGQTYEQYF.

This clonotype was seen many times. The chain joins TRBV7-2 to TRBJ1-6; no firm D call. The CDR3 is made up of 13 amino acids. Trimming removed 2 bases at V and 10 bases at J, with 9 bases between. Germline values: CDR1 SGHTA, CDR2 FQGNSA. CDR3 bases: TGTGCCAGCAGCTTATTGAGTGGATCACCCCTCCACTTT. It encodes CASSLLSGSPLHF.

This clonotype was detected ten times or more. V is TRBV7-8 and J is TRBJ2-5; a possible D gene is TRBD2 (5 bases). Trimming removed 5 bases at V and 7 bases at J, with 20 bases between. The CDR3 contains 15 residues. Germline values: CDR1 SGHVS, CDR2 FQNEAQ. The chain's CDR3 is CASSHAKAGGGTQYF. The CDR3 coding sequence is TGTGCCAGCAGCCACGCCAAGGCGGGCGGTGGGACCCAGTACTTC.